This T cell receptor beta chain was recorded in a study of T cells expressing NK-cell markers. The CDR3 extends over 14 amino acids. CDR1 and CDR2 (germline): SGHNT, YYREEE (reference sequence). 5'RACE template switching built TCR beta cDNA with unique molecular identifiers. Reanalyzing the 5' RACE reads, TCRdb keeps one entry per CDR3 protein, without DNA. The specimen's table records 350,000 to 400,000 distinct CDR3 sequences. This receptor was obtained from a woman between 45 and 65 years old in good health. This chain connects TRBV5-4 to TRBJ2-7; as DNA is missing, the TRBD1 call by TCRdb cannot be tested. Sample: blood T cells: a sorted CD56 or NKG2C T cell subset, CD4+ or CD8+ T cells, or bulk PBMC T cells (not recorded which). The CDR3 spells CASSKTGGIYEQYF.